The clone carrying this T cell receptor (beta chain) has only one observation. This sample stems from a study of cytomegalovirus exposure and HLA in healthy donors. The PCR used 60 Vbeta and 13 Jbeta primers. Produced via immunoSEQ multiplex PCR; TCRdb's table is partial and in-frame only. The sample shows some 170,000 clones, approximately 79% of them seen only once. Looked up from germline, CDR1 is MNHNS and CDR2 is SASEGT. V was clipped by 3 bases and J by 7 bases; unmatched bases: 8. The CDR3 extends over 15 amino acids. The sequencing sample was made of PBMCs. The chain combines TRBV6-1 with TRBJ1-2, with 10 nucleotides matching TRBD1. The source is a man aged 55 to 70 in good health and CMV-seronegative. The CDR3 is CASSDYDRGLLGYTF. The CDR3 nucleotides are TGTGCCAGCAGTGACTATGACAGGGGGCTGCTTGGCTACACCTTC.